This TCR beta chain was sequenced for a study of T cell responses to AZD1222 COVID-19 vaccine. The germline V and J ends were trimmed by 4 bases and 5 bases, with 15 bases remaining between them. Germline-derived CDR1 and CDR2 are SGHTA and FQGNSA. This CDR3 region has 15 residues. The repertoire was sequenced with immunoSEQ multiplex PCR; TCRdb's copy has only in-frame clones and lacks some. The table shows about 150,000 clones, with around 93% occurring only once. The rearrangement uses TRBV7-2 and TRBJ2-1; tentatively, D is TRBD2 (7 bases). The sequence came from an adult in good health. Sequenced here: peripheral blood, sampled on day 0 of AZD1222 vaccination. The CDR3 sequence is CASSYGGPGNNEQFF. As DNA, the CDR3 is TGTGCCAGCAGCTACGGGGGGCCGGGGAACAATGAGCAGTTCTTC.